The 15 T cell receptor beta chains in this list originate from one sample, sequenced in a study of OX40 agonist ivuxolimab in advanced cancers. Measured with immunoSEQ multiplex PCR; TCRdb has only the in-frame clones, and not every one. The data contain about 100,000 clones, 94% of them singletons. The starting material was CD4+ or CD8+ T cells sorted from blood, obtained in a trial of the OX40 agonist ivuxolimab. These receptors came from an adult with an advanced solid tumor such as melanoma, head and neck, liver or kidney cancer.

V and J are TRBV9 and TRBJ1-5, with D perhaps TRBD1 (5 bases). This CDR3 has 15 amino acids. The germline V gene has CDR1 SGDLS and CDR2 YYNGEE. V lost 4 bases and J lost 1, with 12 bases in between. This chain's CDR3 is CASSRDGQSNQPQHF. The CDR3 DNA reads as TGTGCCAGCAGCCGGGACGGTCAAAGCAATCAGCCCCAGCATTTT.

The J gene is TRBJ2-3, the V gene TRBV10-2; unclear D gene. V dropped 10 bases and J dropped 1 base, with 6 bases sitting between them. Germline V CDR1 and CDR2: WSHSY, SAAADI. CDR3 length: 11 amino acids. The CDR3 DNA sequence: TGCGCCACCTCGGGCACAGATACGCAGTATTTT. It codes for CATSGTDTQYF.

V is TRBV5-6 and J is TRBJ2-3; possible D gene TRBD2, 6 bases. Trimming shortened V by 0 bases and J by 4 bases, and 9 bases separated the two germline ends. Per germline, CDR1 SGHDT and CDR2 YYEEEE. The CDR3 is 14 residues long. The CDR3 coding sequence is TGTGCCAGCAGCTTGGTCGGACTACCAGATACGCAGTATTTT. This gives the protein CASSLVGLPDTQYF.

J is TRBJ2-1 and V is TRBV5-3; D might be TRBD1 (5 bases). TRBV5-3 is flagged as an ORF with uncertain function. This CDR3 contains 17 residues. Trimming removed 0 bases at V and 5 bases at J, with 18 bases between. The CDR3 is CARSLVAGLPADNEQFF. CDR3 DNA sequence: TGTGCCAGAAGCTTGGTCGCAGGGCTCCCCGCGGACAATGAGCAGTTCTTC.

The rearrangement joins TRBV6-5 to TRBJ2-1; D possibly corresponds to TRBD2 (6 bases). V was pared by 2 bases and J by 3 bases, with 11 bases between. The germline V gene has CDR1 MNHEY and CDR2 SVGAGI. This CDR3 region has 15 residues. CDR3 residues: CASSYGWGDYNEQFF. As DNA, the CDR3 is TGTGCCAGCAGTTACGGGTGGGGGGACTACAATGAGCAGTTCTTC.

The chain couples TRBV13 to TRBJ2-1; TRBD2 matches 16 bases. This CDR3 spans 18 amino acids. The junction had 6 bases not matched to a gene; V was cut back by 4 bases and J by 3 bases. Germline V lookup: CDR1 PRHDT, CDR2 FYEKMQ (reference sequence). Here the CDR3 DNA reads TGTGCCAGCAGCTCGGGACTAGCGGGAGGGCCAGGCTACAATGAGCAGTTCTTC. Amino acid sequence: CASSSGLAGGPGYNEQFF.

CDR3 coding DNA: TGTGCCAGCAGTGGGGCCTATGGCTACACCTTC. This translates into CASSGAYGYTF. This sequence joins TRBV2 and TRBJ1-2, with D unresolved. V was pared by 4 bases and J by 4 bases, with 4 bases between. Germline CDR1 reads SNHLY; CDR2 reads FYNNEI. This CDR3 comprises 11 residues.

The V call is TRBV27, the J call TRBJ2-7, with 7 positions matching TRBD1. The CDR3 length is 15 residues. V shed 3 bases, J shed 0 bases, and the junction held 5 bases outside the gene matches. Germline V gene lookup returns CDR1 MNHEY and CDR2 SMNVEV (reference sequence). CDR3 nucleotide sequence: TGTGCCAGCAGTTTCACAGGGGCGAGCTCCTACGAGCAGTACTTC. This gives the protein CASSFTGASSYEQYF.

This rearrangement joins TRBV27 to TRBJ2-1; no firm D call. The CDR3 runs 11 residues. Germline V gene lookup returns CDR1 MNHEY and CDR2 SMNVEV (reference sequence). Trimming pared 7 bases from V and 5 bases from J, leaving 6 bases between. The CDR3 DNA follows: TGTGCCAGCACTCGGAACAATGAGCAGTTCTTC. This encodes CASTRNNEQFF.

V usage is TRBV5-1 and J usage is TRBJ2-2; tentative D call: TRBD2 (8 bases). Trimming removed 4 bases at V and 6 bases at J, with 19 bases between. This CDR3 region has 16 residues. The germline V gene has CDR1 SGHRS and CDR2 YFSETQ. The CDR3 spells CASSAAPGRGPGELFF. Written as DNA, the CDR3 is TGCGCCAGCAGCGCCGCCCCCGGGAGGGGGCCCGGGGAGCTGTTTTTT.

The chain is built from TRBV11-2 and TRBJ2-7; D gene unclear. The CDR3 has 14 amino acids. The V gene lost 5 bases and the J gene lost 5 bases, with 16 bases spanning the gap. Per the germline V gene, CDR1 is SGHAT and CDR2 is FQNNGV. In nucleotides, the CDR3 is TGTGCCAGCAGCCCGGACGGTCTATCCCACGAGCAGTACTTC. Protein sequence: CASSPDGLSHEQYF.

This chain joins TRBV9 and TRBJ2-1, with 7 nucleotides matching TRBD1. The CDR3 sequence is 14 residues long. Germline lookup yields CDR1 SGDLS and CDR2 YYNGEE. The ends lost 4 bases at V and 10 bases at J; junction bases unmatched: 11. The CDR3 DNA reads as TGTGCCAGCAGCCCAAGACAGGGCGGGTACGAGCAGTTCTTC. It translates to CASSPRQGGYEQFF.

This clone showed up just once. The J gene is TRBJ1-2, the V gene TRBV7-9; the D is unclear. Trimming took off 1 base at V and 2 bases at J, with 5 bases between the two ends. The CDR3 spans 13 residues. Germline assignment: CDR1 SEHNR and CDR2 FQNEAQ (reference sequence). CDR3 protein: CASSLVENYGYTF. The CDR3 region has the DNA TGTGCCAGCAGCTTAGTGGAGAACTATGGCTACACCTTC.

In this sample, this clone turned up once. The chain uses TRBV12-5 and TRBJ1-1; D uncertain. The germline V and J ends were trimmed by 1 base and 0 bases, with 15 bases remaining between them. CDR1 is LGHNT and CDR2 is FRNRAP in the germline V gene. The CDR3 loop spans 17 amino acids. CDR3 in DNA: TGTGCTAGTGGTTTGGGGGTGACATCGTTCATGAACACTGAAGCTTTCTTT. Translating it yields CASGLGVTSFMNTEAFF. Combining the CDR3 with reference TRBV12-5 and TRBJ1-1 gives the whole variable domain DARVTQTPRHKVTEMGQEVTMRCQPILGHNTVFWYRQTMMQGLELLAYFRNRAPLDDSGMPKDRFSAEMPDATLATLKIQPSEPRDSAVYFCASGLGVTSFMNTEAFFGQGTRLTVV.

V usage is TRBV5-5 and J usage is TRBJ1-1; TRBD1 aligns across 9 bases. Germline V lookup: CDR1 SGHKS, CDR2 YYEKEE (reference sequence). After removal of 4 bases from V and 5 bases from J, the junction contained 12 bases not matched to a gene. The CDR3 length is 16 residues. The CDR3 bases are TGTGCCAGCAGCCCCCCGGACAGGGGAGGGAGGACTGAAGCTTTCTTT. Amino acid sequence: CASSPPDRGGRTEAFF.